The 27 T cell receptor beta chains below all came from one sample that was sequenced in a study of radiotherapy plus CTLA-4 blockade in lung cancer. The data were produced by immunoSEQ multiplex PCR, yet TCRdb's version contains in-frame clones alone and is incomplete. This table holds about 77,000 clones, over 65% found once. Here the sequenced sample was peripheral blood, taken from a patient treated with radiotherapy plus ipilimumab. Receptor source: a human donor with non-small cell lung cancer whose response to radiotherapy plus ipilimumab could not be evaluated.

The DNA of the CDR3 is TGTGCCAGCAGTCCGTTCTCCCTACAGGGGTCTAACTATGGCTACACCTTC. Protein sequence: CASSPFSLQGSNYGYTF. The gene calls are TRBV27 and TRBJ1-2; TRBD1 aligns across 7 bases. Germline CDR1 is MNHEY and CDR2 is SMNVEV (reference sequence). This CDR3 is 17 amino acids long. Trimming at V came to 5 bases and at J to 0 bases, leaving 12 bases not matched to a gene.

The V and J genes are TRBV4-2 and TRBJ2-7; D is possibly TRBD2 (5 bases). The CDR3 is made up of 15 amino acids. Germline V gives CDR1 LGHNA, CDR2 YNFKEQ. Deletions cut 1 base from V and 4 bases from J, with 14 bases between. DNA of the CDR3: TGTGCCAGCAGCCAAGGACCAGCGGAGGATTACGAGCAGTACTTC. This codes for CASSQGPAEDYEQYF.

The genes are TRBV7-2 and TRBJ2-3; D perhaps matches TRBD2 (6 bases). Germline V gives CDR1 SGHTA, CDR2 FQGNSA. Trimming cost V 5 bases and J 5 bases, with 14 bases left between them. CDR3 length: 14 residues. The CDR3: CASSPAGTIDTQYF. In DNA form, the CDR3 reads TGTGCCAGCAGCCCCGCGGGGACCATAGATACGCAGTATTTT.

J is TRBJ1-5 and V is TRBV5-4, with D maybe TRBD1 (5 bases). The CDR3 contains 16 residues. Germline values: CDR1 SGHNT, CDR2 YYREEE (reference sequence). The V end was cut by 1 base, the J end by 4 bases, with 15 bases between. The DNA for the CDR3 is TGTGCCAGCAGCTTGTTCGGGGGTTTACCTAATCAGCCCCAGCATTTT. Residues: CASSLFGGLPNQPQHF.

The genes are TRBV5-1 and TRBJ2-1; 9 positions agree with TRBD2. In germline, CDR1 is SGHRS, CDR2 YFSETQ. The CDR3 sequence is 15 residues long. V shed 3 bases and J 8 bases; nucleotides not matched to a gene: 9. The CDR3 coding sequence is TGCGCCAGCAGCTGGGAAGCGGGAGGAAGGTATGAGCAGTTCTTC. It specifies CASSWEAGGRYEQFF.

The CDR3 bases are TGTGCCAGCAGCATAGAAGGGGGCGGTCAGCCCCAGCATTTT. It specifies CASSIEGGGQPQHF. The gene calls are TRBV5-6 and TRBJ1-5; 7 bases agree with TRBD1. The CDR3 totals 14 residues. Germline V gene lookup returns CDR1 SGHDT and CDR2 YYEEEE. Trimming removed 4 bases from V and 6 bases from J; junction bases left unmatched: 7.

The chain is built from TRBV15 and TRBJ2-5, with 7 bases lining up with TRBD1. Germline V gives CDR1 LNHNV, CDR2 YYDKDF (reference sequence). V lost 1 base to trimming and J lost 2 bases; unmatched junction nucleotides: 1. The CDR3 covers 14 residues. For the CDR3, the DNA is TGTGCCACCAGCAGAGGACAGGGTCAAGAGACCCAGTACTTC. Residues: CATSRGQGQETQYF.

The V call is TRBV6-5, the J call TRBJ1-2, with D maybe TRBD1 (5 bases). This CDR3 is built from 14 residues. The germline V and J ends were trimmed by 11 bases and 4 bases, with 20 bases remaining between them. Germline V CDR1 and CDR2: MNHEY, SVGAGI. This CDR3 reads CAGNSGRGSYGYTF. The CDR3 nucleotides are TGTGCCGGCAACTCCGGAAGGGGTTCCTATGGCTACACCTTC.

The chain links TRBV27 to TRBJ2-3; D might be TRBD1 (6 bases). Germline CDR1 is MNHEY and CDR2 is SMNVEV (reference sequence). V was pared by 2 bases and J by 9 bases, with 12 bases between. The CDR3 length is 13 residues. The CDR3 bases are TGTGCCAGCAGTTTAACAGGGCCCGAGACGCAGTATTTT. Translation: CASSLTGPETQYF.

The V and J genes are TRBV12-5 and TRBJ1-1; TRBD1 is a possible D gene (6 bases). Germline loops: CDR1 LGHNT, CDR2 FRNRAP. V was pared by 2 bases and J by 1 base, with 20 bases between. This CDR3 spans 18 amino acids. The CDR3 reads CASGLFSPSTGRNTEAFF. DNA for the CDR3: TGTGCTAGTGGTTTGTTCAGCCCCTCCACAGGGAGGAACACTGAAGCTTTCTTT.

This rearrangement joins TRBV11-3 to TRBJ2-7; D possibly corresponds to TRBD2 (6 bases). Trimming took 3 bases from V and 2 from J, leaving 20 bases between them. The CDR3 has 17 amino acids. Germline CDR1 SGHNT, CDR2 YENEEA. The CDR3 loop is CASSFGRFGGAPYEQYF. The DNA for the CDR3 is TGTGCCAGCAGCTTTGGACGTTTTGGCGGGGCCCCCTACGAGCAGTACTTC.

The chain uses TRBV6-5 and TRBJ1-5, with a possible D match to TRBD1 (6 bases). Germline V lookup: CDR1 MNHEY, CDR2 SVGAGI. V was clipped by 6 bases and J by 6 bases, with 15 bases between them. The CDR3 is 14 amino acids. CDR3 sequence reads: CASSRGGRGQPQHF. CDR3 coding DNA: TGTGCCAGCAGCCGCGGGGGGCGCGGTCAGCCCCAGCATTTT.

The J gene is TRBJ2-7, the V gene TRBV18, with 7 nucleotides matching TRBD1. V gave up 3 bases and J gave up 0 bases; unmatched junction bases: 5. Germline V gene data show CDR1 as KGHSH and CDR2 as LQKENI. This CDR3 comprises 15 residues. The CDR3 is CASSPGTVSSYEQYF. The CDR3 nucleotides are TGTGCCAGCTCACCCGGGACAGTTAGCTCCTACGAGCAGTACTTC. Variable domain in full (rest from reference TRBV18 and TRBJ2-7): NAGVMQNPRHLVRRRGQEARLRCSPMKGHSHVYWYRQLPEEGLKFMVYLQKENIIDESGMPKERFSAEFPKEGPSILRIQQVVRGDSAAYFCASSPGTVSSYEQYFGPGTRLTVT.

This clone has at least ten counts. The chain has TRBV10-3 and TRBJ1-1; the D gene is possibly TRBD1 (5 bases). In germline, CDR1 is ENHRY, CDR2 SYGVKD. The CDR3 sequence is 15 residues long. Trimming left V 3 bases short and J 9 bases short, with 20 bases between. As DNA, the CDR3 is TGTGCCATCAGTGATCCTTTTGCGGGACCGACAAAAGCTTTCTTT. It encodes CAISDPFAGPTKAFF.

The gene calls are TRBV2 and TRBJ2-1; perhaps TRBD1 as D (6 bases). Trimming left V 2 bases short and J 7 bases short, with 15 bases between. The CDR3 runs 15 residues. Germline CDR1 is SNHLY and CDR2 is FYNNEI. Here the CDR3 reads CASSEWQDRGNEQFF. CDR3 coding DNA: TGTGCCAGCAGTGAATGGCAGGACAGAGGGAATGAGCAGTTCTTC.

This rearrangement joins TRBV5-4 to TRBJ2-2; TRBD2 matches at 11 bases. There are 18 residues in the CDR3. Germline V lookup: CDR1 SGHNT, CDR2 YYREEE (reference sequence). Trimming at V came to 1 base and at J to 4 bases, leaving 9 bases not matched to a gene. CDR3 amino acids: CASSLTLAGGSFTGELFF. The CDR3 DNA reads TGTGCCAGCAGCTTGACCCTAGCGGGAGGATCCTTCACCGGGGAGCTGTTTTTT.

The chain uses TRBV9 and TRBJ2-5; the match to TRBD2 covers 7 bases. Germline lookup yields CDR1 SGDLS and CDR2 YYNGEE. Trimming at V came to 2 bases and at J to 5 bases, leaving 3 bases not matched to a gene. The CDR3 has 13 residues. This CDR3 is CASSVGGTETQYF. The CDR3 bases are TGTGCCAGCAGCGTGGGAGGGACCGAGACCCAGTACTTC.

CDR3 DNA sequence: TGTGCCAGTAGTATTTCCCTTACCTACGAGCAGTACTTC. Amino acid sequence: CASSISLTYEQYF. The chain is built from TRBV19 and TRBJ2-7; D is uncertain. This CDR3 is built from 13 residues. V lost 3 bases and J lost 2, with 8 bases in between. Germline CDR1 is LNHDA and CDR2 is SQIVND (reference sequence).

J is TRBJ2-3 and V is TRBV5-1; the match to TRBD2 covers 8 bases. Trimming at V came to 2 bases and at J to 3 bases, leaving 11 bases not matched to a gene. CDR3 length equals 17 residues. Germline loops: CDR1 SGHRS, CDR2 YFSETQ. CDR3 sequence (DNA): TGCGCCAGCAGCTTAGGTAGCGGGGACCCTAGTACAGATACGCAGTATTTT. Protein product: CASSLGSGDPSTDTQYF.

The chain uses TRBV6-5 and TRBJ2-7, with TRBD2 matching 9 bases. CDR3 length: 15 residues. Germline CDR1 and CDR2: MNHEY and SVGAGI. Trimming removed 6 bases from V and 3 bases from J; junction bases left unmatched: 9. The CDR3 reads CASRPIAGAVYEQYF. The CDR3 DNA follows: TGTGCCAGCAGGCCCATAGCGGGGGCTGTCTACGAGCAGTACTTC.

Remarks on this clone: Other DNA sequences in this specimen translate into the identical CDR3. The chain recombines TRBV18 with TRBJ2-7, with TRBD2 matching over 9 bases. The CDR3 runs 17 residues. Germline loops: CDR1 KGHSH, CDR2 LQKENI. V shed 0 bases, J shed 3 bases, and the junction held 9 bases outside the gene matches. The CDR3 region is CASSPPLGTSLFYEQYF. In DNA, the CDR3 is TGTGCCAGCTCACCACCGCTCGGGACTAGCCTTTTCTACGAGCAGTACTTC.

CDR3 region: CASSLAQDEKLFF. Here the CDR3 DNA reads TGTGCCAGCAGCTTAGCGCAGGATGAAAAACTGTTTTTT. J is TRBJ1-4 and V is TRBV7-2; D ambiguous. V lost 0 bases and J 6 bases, leaving 5 bases between the germline ends. The CDR3 has 13 amino acids. The V gene's germline CDR1 is SGHTA and CDR2 FQGNSA.

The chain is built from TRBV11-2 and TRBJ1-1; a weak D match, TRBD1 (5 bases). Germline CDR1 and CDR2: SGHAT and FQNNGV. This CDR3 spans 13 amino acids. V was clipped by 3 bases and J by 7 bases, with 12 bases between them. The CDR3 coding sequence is TGTGCCAGCAGCTTTCAGGGTGGGGTTGAAGCTTTCTTT. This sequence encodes CASSFQGGVEAFF.

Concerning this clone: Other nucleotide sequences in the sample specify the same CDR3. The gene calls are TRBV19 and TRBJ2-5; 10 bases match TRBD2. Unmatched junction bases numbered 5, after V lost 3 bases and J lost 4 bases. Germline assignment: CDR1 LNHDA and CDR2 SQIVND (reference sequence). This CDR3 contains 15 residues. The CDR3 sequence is CASSILAGVGETQYF. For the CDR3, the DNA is TGTGCCAGTAGTATCCTAGCGGGAGTGGGAGAGACCCAGTACTTC.

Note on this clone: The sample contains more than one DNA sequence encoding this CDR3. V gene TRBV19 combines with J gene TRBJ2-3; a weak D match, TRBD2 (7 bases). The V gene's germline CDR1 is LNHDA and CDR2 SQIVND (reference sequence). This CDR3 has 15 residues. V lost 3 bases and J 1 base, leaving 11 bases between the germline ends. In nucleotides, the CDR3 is TGTGCCAGTAGTATCGGGGGGCTTGGCACAGATACGCAGTATTTT. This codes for CASSIGGLGTDTQYF.

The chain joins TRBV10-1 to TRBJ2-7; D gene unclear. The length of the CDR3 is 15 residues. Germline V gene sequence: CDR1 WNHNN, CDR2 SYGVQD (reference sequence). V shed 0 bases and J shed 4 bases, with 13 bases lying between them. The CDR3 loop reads CASSESSLIVYEQYF. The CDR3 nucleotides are TGCGCCAGCAGTGAGTCGAGCCTTATCGTTTACGAGCAGTACTTC.

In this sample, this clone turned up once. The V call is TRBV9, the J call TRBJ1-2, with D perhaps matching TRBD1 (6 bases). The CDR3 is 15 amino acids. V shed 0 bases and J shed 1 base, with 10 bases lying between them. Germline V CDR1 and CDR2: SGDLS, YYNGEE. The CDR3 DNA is TGTGCCAGCAGCGTAGCCCTGGACAGTAACTATGGCTACACCTTC. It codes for CASSVALDSNYGYTF. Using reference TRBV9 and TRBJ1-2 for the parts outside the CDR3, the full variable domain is DSGVTQTPKHLITATGQRVTLRCSPRSGDLSVYWYQQSLDQGLQFLIQYYNGEERAKGNILERFSAQQFPDLHSELNLSSLELGDSALYFCASSVALDSNYGYTFGSGTRLTVV.